Reported below is one T cell receptor beta chain. No antigen is known for it. Produced via immunoSEQ multiplex PCR; TCRdb's table is partial and in-frame only. The sample lists tens of thousands of clones; roughly 90% were seen once. Trimming cost V 3 bases and J 2 bases, with 17 bases left between them. The germline CDR1 and CDR2 sequences are SGDLS and YYNGEE. The CDR3 runs to 16 residues. The data were taken from a study of OX40 agonist ivuxolimab in advanced cancers. Points from the study as a whole: Undetermined was the antigen specificity of the expanded peripheral T cells. Clonal expansion from baseline to week 6 occurred in both CD4+ and CD8+ T cells. In general, CD8+ T cells held more expanded clones than CD4+ did, on average.

This TCR was sampled from an adult with an advanced solid tumor such as melanoma, head and neck, liver or kidney cancer. J is TRBJ2-5 and V is TRBV9; TRBD2 might be the D (6 bases). The specimen was CD4+ or CD8+ T cells sorted from blood, collected in a trial of the OX40 agonist ivuxolimab. CDR3 nucleotides: TGTGCCAGCAGCGGCCTCGGGACTGGATTACAAGAGACCCAGTACTTC. The encoded protein is CASSGLGTGLQETQYF.